These T cell receptor beta chains were read from a single sample in a study of blood T cell repertoires in COVID-19. Profiled with immunoSEQ multiplex PCR; TCRdb holds only in-frame clones, not every one. The top ten hold 5.1% of the sample, which has under 95,000 clones, around 84% seen once. Sequences were obtained from peripheral blood. These receptors all come from a man aged 35 to 55 with acute or convalescent COVID-19. The conserved cysteine and the conserved F or W are not part of the CDR3 here. Fields, in order: J gene, V gene, CDR3 length, CDR3 protein.

j_gene: TRBJ2-5; v_gene: TRBV2; len: 11; CDR3aa: ASSNRGGETQY
j_gene: TRBJ1-6; v_gene: TRBV30; len: 12; CDR3aa: ASGQGAYNSPLH
j_gene: TRBJ2-5; v_gene: TRBV5-1; len: 13; CDR3aa: ASSLAGARLETQY
j_gene: TRBJ1-2; v_gene: TRBV27; len: 13; CDR3aa: ASSRNGQGYYGYT
j_gene: TRBJ1-1; v_gene: TRBV7-9; len: 13; CDR3aa: ASSLETRMNTEAF
j_gene: TRBJ1-6; v_gene: TRBV11-2; len: 15; CDR3aa: ASSLTQGSSYNSPLH
j_gene: TRBJ2-2; v_gene: TRBV6-1; len: 16; CDR3aa: ASSETRFLQGNTGELF
j_gene: TRBJ2-3; v_gene: TRBV12-3/TRBV12-4; len: 11; CDR3aa: ASSPRDRDTQY
j_gene: TRBJ2-1; v_gene: TRBV19; len: 13; CDR3aa: ASSIDREAYNEQF
j_gene: TRBJ2-2; v_gene: TRBV7-3; len: 14; CDR3aa: ASSPTDSANTGELF
j_gene: TRBJ1-6; v_gene: TRBV3-1/TRBV3-2; len: 12; CDR3aa: ASSQVGGNSPLH
j_gene: TRBJ2-2; v_gene: TRBV7-2; len: 12; CDR3aa: ASSSGGSTGELF
j_gene: TRBJ1-5; v_gene: TRBV10-3; len: 10; CDR3aa: AISDGNQPQH
j_gene: TRBJ1-6; v_gene: TRBV9; len: 11; CDR3aa: ASIPEGDSPLH
j_gene: TRBJ2-7; v_gene: TRBV6-1; len: 13; CDR3aa: ASSDSTGNRYEQY